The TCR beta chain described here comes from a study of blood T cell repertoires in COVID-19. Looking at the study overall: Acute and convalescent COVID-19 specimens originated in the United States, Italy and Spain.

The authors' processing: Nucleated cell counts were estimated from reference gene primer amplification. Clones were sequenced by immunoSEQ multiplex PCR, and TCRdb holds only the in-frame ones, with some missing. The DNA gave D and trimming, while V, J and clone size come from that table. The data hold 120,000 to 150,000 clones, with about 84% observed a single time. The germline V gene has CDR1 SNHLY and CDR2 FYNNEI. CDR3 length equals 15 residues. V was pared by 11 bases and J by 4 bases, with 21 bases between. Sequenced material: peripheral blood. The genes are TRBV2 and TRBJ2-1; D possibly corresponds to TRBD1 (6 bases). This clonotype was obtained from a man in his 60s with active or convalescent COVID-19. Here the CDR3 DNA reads TGTGCCTGTAGGGACACACTAGGGGCTTACAATGAGCAGTTCTTC. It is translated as CACRDTLGAYNEQFF. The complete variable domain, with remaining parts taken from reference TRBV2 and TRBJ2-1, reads EPEVTQTPSHQVTQMGQEVILRCVPISNHLYFYWYRQILGQKVEFLVSFYNNEISEKSEIFDDQFSVERPDGSNFTLKIRSTKLEDSAMYFCACRDTLGAYNEQFFGPGTRLTVL.